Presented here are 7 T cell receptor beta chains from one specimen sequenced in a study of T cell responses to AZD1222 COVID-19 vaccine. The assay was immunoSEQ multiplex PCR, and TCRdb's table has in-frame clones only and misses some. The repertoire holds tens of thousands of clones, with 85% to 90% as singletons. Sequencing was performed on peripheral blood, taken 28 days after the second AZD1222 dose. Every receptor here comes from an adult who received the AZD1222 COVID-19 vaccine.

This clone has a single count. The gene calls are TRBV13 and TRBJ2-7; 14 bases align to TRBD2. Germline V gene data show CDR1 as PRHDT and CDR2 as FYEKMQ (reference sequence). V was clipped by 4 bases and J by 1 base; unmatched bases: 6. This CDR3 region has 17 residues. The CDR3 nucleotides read TGTGCCAGCAGCTCCGGGACTAGCGGGAGAAATTCCTACGAGCAGTACTTC. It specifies CASSSGTSGRNSYEQYF.

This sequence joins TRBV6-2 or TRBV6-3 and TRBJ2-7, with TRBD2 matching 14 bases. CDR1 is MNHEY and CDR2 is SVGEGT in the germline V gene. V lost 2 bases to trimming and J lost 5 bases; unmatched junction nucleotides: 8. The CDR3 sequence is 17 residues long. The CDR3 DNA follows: TGTGCCAGCAGTTACGCGGGACTAGCGGGAGCCCTTGACGAGCAGTACTTC. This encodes CASSYAGLAGALDEQYF.

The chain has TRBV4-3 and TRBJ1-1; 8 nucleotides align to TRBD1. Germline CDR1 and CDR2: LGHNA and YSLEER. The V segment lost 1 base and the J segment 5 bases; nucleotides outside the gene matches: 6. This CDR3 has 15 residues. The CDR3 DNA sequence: TGCGCCAGCAGCCAAGGACAGGGGAGATGGACTGAAGCTTTCTTT. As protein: CASSQGQGRWTEAFF.

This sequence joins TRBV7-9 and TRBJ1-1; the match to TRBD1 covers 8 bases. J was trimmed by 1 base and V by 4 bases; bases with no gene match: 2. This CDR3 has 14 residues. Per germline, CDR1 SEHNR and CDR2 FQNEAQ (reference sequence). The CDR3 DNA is TGTGCCAGCAGCTCCGGGACAGGGAACACTGAAGCTTTCTTT. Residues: CASSSGTGNTEAFF. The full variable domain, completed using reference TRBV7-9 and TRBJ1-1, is DTGVSQNPRHKITKRGQNVTFRCDPISEHNRLYWYRQTLGQGPEFLTYFQNEAQLEKSRLLSDRFSAERPKGSFSTLEIQRTEQGDSAMYLCASSSGTGNTEAFFGQGTRLTVV.

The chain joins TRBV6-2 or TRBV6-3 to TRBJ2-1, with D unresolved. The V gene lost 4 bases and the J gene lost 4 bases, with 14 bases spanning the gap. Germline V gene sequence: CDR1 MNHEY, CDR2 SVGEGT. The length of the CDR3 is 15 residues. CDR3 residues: CASSLRLGLYNEQFF. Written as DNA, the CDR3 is TGTGCCAGCAGTTTGAGGCTTGGGCTTTACAATGAGCAGTTCTTC.

CDR3 region: CASSFMSSVNTEAFF. The CDR3 DNA is TGCGCCAGCAGCTTTATGTCAAGCGTGAACACTGAAGCTTTCTTT. The chain carries TRBV5-1 and TRBJ1-1, with no clear D. V shed 2 bases and J shed 0 bases, with 11 bases lying between them. There are 15 residues in the CDR3. Germline lookup yields CDR1 SGHRS and CDR2 YFSETQ.

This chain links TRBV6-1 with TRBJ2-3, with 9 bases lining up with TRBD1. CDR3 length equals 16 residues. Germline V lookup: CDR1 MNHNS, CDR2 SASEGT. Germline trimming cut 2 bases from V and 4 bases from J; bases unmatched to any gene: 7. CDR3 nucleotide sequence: TGTGCCAGCAGTGAATCCGAGGGACAGGGATCAGATACGCAGTATTTT. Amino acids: CASSESEGQGSDTQYF.